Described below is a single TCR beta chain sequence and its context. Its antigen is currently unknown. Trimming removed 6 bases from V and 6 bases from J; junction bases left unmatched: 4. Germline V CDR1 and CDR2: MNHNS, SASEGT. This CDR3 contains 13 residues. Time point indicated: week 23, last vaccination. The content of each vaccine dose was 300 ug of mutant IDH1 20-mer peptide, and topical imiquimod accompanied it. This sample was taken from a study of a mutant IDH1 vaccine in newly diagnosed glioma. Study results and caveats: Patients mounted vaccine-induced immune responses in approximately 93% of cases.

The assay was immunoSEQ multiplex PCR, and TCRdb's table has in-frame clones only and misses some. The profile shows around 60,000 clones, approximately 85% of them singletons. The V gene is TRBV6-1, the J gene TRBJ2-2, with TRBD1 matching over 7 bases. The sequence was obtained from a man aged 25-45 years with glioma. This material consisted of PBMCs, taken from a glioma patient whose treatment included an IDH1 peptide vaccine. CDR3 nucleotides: TGTGCCAGCAGAGAGGGGGCGGCCGGGGAGCTGTTTTTT. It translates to CASREGAAGELFF.